A selection of T cell receptor beta chains follows, all from one sample in a study of blood T cell repertoires in COVID-19. TCRdb's table, derived via immunoSEQ multiplex PCR, lists solely in-frame clones and lacks some. The sample includes tens of thousands of clones, around 88% of them seen just once. Source material: peripheral blood. The receptors here all came from a man over 45 with active COVID-19. Each CDR3 is given with its conserved first and last residue. D genes are given only for firm matches.

v_gene: TRBV7-8
j_gene: TRBJ1-5
d_gene: NA
CDR3nt: TGTGCCAGCAGCTTAGGGGGGACATTCGCGCGAGGGGATCAGCCCCAGCATTTT
CDR3aa: CASSLGGTFARGDQPQHF

v_gene: TRBV11-3
j_gene: TRBJ2-2
d_gene: NA
CDR3nt: TGTGCCAGCAGCCCTCGCGTCACCGGGGAGCTGTTTTTT
CDR3aa: CASSPRVTGELFF

v_gene: TRBV19
j_gene: TRBJ1-6
d_gene: NA
CDR3nt: TGTGCCAGTAGTATAAGTGGCCTAGATAATTCACCCCTCCACTTT
CDR3aa: CASSISGLDNSPLHF

v_gene: TRBV11-2
j_gene: TRBJ2-3
d_gene: TRBD1
CDR3nt: TGTGCCAGCACCATAACAGGGGGGCCACAAGATACGCAGTATTTT
CDR3aa: CASTITGGPQDTQYF

v_gene: TRBV7-2
j_gene: TRBJ2-4
d_gene: NA
CDR3nt: TGTGCCAGCAGCCCTTTATTGGGGGGAGGCATTCAGTACTTC
CDR3aa: CASSPLLGGGIQYF

v_gene: TRBV9
j_gene: TRBJ2-5
d_gene: TRBD2
CDR3nt: TGTGCCAGCAGCACGGTGGAGGGAGGGGAGACCCAGTACTTC
CDR3aa: CASSTVEGGETQYF

v_gene: TRBV24-1
j_gene: TRBJ2-2
d_gene: TRBD1
CDR3nt: TGTGCCACCAGTGATTTGACAGGGGCCCCCGGGGAGCTGTTTTTT
CDR3aa: CATSDLTGAPGELFF

v_gene: TRBV28
j_gene: TRBJ2-6
d_gene: NA
CDR3nt: TGTGCCAGCAGCCCTTGGGGACTCCGGGAAGCGGGGGCCAACGTCCTGACTTTC
CDR3aa: CASSPWGLREAGANVLTF

v_gene: TRBV5-1
j_gene: TRBJ2-3
d_gene: NA
CDR3nt: TGCGCCAGCAGCTTGGCCGGGTCGGTTGCAGATACGCAGTATTTT
CDR3aa: CASSLAGSVADTQYF

v_gene: TRBV3-1/TRBV3-2
j_gene: TRBJ2-7
d_gene: NA
CDR3nt: TGTGCCAGCAGCCGCCTTAGTAGGGGTGGATCGTACGAGCAGTACTTC
CDR3aa: CASSRLSRGGSYEQYF